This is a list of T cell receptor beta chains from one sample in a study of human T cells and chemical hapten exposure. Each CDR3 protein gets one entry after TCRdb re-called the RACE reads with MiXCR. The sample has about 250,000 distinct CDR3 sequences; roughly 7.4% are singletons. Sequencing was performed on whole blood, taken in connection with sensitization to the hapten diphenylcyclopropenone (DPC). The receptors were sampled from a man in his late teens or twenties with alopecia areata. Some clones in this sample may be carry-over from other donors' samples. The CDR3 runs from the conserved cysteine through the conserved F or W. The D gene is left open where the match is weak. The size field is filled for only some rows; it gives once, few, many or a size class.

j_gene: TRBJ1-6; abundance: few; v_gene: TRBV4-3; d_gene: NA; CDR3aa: CASSQEPTGTARSPLHF; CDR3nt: TGCGCCAGCAGCCAAGAACCGACGGGGACTGCCCGATCACCCCTCCACTTT
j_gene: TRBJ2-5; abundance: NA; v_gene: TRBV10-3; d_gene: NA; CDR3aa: CATTDSQGTQYF; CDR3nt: TGTGCCACTACGGACAGCCAAGGGACCCAGTACTTC
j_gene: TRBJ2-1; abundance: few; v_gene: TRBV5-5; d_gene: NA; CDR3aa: CASSLAGGVGYNEQFF; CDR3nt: TGTGCCAGCAGCTTGGCCGGCGGTGTCGGGTACAATGAGCAGTTCTTC
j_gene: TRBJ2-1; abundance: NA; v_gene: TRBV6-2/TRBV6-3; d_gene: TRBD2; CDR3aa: CASSTSGGFGEQFF; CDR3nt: TGTGCCAGCAGCACTAGCGGGGGGTTCGGTGAGCAGTTCTTC
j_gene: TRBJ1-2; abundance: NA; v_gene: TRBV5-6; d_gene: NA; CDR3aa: CASSLRDNPFYGYTF; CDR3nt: TGTGCCAGCAGCTTGAGGGATAACCCATTTTATGGCTACACCTTC
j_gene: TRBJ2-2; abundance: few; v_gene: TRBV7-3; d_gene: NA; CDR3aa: CASSLTGTIAGELFF; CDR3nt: TGTGCCAGCAGCTTAACGGGGACAATCGCCGGGGAGCTGTTTTTT
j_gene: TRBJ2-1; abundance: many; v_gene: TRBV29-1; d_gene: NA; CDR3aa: CSVAHNEQFF; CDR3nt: TGCAGCGTCGCTCACAATGAGCAGTTCTTC
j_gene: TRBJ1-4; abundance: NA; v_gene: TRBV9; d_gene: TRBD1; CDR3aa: CASSHSKDRGIEKLFF; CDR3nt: TGTGCCAGCAGCCACAGTAAGGACAGGGGTATTGAAAAACTGTTTTTT
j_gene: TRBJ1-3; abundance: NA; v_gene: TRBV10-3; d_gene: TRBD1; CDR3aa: CAISGGQGVDTIYF; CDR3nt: TGTGCCATCAGTGGGGGACAGGGAGTGGACACCATATATTTT
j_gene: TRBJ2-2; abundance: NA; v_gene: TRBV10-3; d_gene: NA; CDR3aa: CATREQENTGELFF; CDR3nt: TGTGCCACTAGAGAGCAGGAGAACACCGGGGAGCTGTTTTTT
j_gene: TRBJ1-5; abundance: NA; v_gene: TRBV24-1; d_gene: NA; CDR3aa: CATSDGRGSGQPQHF; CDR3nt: TGTGCCACCAGTGATGGCAGGGGCTCGGGGCAGCCCCAGCATTTT
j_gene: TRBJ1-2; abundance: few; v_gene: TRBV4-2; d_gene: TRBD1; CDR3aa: CASSHPDRGHGYTF; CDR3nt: TGTGCCAGCAGCCACCCGGACAGGGGGCATGGCTACACCTTC
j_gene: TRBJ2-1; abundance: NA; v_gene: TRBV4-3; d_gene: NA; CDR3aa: CASSRFSGDEQFF; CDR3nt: TGCGCCAGCAGCCGATTTTCGGGGGATGAGCAGTTCTTC
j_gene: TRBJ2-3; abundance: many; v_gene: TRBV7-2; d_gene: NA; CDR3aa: CASVRPTVDTQYF; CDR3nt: TGTGCCAGCGTACGGCCAACCGTGGATACGCAGTATTTT
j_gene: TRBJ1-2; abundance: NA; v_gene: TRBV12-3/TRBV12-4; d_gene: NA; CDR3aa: CATRETRLYGYTF; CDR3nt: TGTGCCACCCGCGAGACAAGACTCTATGGCTACACCTTC
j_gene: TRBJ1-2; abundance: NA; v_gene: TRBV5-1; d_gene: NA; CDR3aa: CASSSGGGDYGYTF; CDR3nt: TGCGCCAGCAGCTCTGGGGGAGGTGACTATGGCTACACCTTC
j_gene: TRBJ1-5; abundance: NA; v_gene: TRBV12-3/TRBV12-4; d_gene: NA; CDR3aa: CASSQDSLNQPQHF; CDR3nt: TGTGCCAGCAGTCAAGATTCGCTCAATCAGCCCCAGCATTTT
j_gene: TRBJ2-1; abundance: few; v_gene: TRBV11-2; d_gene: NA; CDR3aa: CASSLDALGEQFF; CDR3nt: TGTGCCAGCAGCTTAGATGCCCTTGGTGAGCAGTTCTTC
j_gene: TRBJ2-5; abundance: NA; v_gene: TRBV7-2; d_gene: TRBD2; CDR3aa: CASSILRLAGETQYF; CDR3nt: TGTGCCAGCAGCATACTCCGACTAGCTGGAGAGACCCAGTACTTC
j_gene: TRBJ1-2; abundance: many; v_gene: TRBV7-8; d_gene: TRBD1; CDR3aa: CASSDRRTGLKSYGYTF; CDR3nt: TGTGCCAGCAGCGACCGTAGGACAGGGCTAAAGTCATATGGCTACACCTTC
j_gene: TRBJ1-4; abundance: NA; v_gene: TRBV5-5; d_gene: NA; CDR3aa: CASSLTSSTNEKLFF; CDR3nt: TGTGCCAGCAGCTTGACATCTTCAACTAATGAAAAACTGTTTTTT
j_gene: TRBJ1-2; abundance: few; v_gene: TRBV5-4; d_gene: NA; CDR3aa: CASSPPFGHGYTF; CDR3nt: TGTGCCAGCAGCCCCCCGTTTGGGCATGGCTACACCTTC
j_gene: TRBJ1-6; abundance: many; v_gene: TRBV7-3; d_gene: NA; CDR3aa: CASSKAGSSYNSPLHF; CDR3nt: TGTGCCAGCAGCAAAGCGGGGAGTTCCTATAATTCACCCCTCCACTTT
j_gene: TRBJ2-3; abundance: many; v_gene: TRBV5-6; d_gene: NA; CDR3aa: CASKFGGNTQYF; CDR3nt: TGTGCCAGCAAATTTGGAGGTAATACGCAGTATTTT
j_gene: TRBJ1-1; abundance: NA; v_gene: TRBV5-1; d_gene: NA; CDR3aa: CASSLEVVNTEAFF; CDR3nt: TGCGCCAGCAGCTTGGAGGTGGTGAACACTGAAGCTTTCTTT
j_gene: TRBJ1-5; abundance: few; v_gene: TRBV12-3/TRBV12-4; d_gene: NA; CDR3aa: CASSFIGGQPQHF; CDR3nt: TGTGCCAGCAGTTTTATAGGAGGTCAGCCCCAGCATTTT
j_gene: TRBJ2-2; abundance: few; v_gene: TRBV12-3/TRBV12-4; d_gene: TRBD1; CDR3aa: CASRAPGQYTGELFF; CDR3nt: TGTGCCAGCAGGGCCCCGGGACAGTACACCGGGGAGCTGTTTTTT
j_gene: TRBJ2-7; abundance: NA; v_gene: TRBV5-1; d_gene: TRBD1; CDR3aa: CASSDAQGFSYEQYF; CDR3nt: TGCGCCAGCAGCGACGCACAGGGGTTCTCCTACGAGCAGTACTTC
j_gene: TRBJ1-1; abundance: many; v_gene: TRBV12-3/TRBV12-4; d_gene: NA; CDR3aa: CASIPTGPSTEAFF; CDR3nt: TGTGCCAGCATTCCTACAGGGCCCTCCACTGAAGCTTTCTTT
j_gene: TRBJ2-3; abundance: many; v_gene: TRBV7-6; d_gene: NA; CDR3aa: CASSRGASTDTQYF; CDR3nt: TGTGCCAGTTCCCGGGGGGCGAGCACAGATACGCAGTATTTT
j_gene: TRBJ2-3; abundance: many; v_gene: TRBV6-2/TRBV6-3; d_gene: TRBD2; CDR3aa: CASTPRRGGDTQYF; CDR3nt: TGTGCCAGCACCCCCCGGCGGGGGGGAGATACGCAGTATTTT
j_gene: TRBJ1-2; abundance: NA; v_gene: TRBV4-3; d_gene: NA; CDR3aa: CASSHSLGGIDYGYTF; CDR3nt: TGCGCCAGCAGCCATTCGCTGGGGGGAATAGACTATGGCTACACCTTC
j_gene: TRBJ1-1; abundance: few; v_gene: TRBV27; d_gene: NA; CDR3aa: CASTKTPGTEAFF; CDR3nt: TGTGCCAGCACTAAGACGCCGGGGACTGAAGCTTTCTTT
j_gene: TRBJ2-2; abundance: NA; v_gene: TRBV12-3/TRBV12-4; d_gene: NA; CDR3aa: CASRHGELFF; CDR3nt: TGTGCCAGCAGACACGGGGAGCTGTTTTTT
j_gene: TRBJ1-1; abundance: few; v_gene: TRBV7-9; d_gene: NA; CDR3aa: CASSVRGRDTEAFF; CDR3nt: TGTGCCAGCAGCGTAAGGGGGAGAGACACTGAAGCTTTCTTT
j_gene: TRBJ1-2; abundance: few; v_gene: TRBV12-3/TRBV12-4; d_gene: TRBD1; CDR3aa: CASSFRTGGNYGYTF; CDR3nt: TGTGCCAGCAGTTTCAGGACAGGGGGTAACTATGGCTACACCTTC
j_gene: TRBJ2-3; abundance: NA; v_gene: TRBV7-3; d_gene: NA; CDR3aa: CASSPEPVADTQYF; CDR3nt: TGTGCCAGCAGCCCAGAGCCGGTCGCAGATACGCAGTATTTT
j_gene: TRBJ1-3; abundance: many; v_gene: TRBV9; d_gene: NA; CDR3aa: CASSVESVSGNTIYF; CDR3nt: TGTGCCAGCAGCGTAGAGAGCGTCTCTGGAAACACCATATATTTT
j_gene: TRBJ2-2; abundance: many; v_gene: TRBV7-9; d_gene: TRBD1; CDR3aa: CASSSWTGGSTGELFF; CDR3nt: TGTGCCAGCAGCTCCTGGACAGGGGGGAGCACCGGGGAGCTGTTTTTT
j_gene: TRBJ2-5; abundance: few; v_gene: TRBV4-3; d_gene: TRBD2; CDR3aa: CASSQGDTSGVETQYF; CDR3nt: TGCGCCAGCAGCCAAGGGGATACCAGCGGGGTTGAGACCCAGTACTTC
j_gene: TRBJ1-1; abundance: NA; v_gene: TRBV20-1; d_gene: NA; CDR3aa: CSARYILGHTEAFF; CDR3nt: TGCAGTGCTAGATACATCCTGGGCCACACTGAAGCTTTCTTT
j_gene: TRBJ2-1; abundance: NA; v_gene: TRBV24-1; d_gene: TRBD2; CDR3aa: CATSERGVGHEQFF; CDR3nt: TGTGCCACCAGTGAACGGGGGGTCGGGCATGAGCAGTTCTTC
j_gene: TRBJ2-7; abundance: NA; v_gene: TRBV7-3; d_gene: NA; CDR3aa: CASSPLALTYYEQYF; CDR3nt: TGTGCCAGCAGTCCACTTGCCCTGACTTACTACGAGCAGTACTTC
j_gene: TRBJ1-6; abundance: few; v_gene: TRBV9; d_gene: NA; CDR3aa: CASSAGVLNSPLHF; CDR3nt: TGTGCCAGCAGCGCAGGGGTCCTTAATTCACCCCTCCACTTT
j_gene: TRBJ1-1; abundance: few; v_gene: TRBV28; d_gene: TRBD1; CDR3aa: CASTLYGTGRRNTEAFF; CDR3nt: TGTGCCAGCACCTTATACGGGACAGGTCGAAGGAACACTGAAGCTTTCTTT
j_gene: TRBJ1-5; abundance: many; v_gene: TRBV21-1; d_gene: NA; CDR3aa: CASSKALGRGYSNQPQHF; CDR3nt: TGTGCCAGCAGCAAAGCGCTCGGCAGGGGTTATAGCAATCAGCCCCAGCATTTT
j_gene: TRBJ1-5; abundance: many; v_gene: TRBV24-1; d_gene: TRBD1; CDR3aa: CATSDRTGGIQPQHF; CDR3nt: TGTGCCACCAGTGATCGGACAGGGGGAATTCAGCCCCAGCATTTT
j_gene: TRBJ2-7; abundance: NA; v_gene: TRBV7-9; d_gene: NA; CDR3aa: CASSLNTFGTDTYEQYF; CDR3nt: TGTGCCAGCAGCTTAAATACGTTTGGGACCGATACCTACGAGCAGTACTTC
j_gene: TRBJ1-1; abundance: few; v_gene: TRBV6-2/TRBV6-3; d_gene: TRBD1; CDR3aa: CASSRQGDGREAFF; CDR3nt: TGTGCCAGCAGTCGACAGGGGGACGGGAGGGAAGCTTTCTTT
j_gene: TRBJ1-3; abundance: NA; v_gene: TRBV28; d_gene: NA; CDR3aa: CASSLPTGSGNTIYF; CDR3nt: TGTGCCAGCAGTCTACCGACAGGCTCTGGAAACACCATATATTTT
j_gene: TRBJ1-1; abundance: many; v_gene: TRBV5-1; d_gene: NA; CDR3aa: CASSLQGSSTEAFF; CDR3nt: TGCGCCAGCAGCTTACAGGGCTCAAGCACTGAAGCTTTCTTT
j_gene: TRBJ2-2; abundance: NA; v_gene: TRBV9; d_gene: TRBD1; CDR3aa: CASRETGGSTGELFF; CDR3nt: TGTGCCAGCAGGGAGACAGGGGGCAGCACCGGGGAGCTGTTTTTT
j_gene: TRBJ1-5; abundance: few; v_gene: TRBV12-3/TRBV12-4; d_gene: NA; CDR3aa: CASSFGQRNQPQHF; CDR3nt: TGTGCCAGCAGTTTTGGACAGCGGAATCAGCCCCAGCATTTT
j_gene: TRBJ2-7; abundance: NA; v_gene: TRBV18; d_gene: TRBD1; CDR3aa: CASSPLGQGSYEQYF; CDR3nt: TGTGCCAGCTCACCGCTCGGACAGGGGTCCTACGAGCAGTACTTC